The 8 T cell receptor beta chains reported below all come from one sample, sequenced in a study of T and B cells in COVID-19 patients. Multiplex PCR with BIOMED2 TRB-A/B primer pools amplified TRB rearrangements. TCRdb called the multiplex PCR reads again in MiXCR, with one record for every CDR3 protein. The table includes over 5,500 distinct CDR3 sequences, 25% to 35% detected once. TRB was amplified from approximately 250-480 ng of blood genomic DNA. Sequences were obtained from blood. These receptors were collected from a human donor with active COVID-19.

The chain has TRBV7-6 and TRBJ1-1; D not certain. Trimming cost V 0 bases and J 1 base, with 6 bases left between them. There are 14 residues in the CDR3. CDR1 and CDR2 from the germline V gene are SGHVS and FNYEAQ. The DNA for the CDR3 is TGTGCCAGCAGCTTAGCCGGGCCGAACACTGAAGCTTTCTTT. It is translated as CASSLAGPNTEAFF.

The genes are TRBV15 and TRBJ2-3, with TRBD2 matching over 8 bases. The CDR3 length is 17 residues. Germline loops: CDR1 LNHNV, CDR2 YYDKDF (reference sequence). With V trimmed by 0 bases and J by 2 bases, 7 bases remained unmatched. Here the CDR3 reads CATSRDVAGGLTDTQYF. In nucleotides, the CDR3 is TGTGCCACCAGCAGAGATGTCGCGGGGGGACTCACAGATACGCAGTATTTT.

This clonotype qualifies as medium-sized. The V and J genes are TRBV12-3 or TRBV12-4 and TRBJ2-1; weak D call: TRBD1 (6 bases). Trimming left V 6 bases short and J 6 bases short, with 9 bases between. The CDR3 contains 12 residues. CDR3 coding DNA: TGTGCCAGCAGCTCAGGGGCCAATGAGCAGTTCTTC. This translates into CASSSGANEQFF.

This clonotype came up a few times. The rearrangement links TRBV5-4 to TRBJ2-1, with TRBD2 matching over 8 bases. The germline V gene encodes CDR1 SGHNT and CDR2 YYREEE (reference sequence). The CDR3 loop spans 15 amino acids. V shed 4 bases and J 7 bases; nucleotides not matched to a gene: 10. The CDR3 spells CASSTGGNGGNEQFF. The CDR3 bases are TGTGCCAGCAGCACGGGGGGGAACGGGGGGAATGAGCAGTTCTTC.

The CDR3 protein is CASSRGGGMTDTQYF. CDR3 in DNA: TGTGCCAGCAGCCGGGGTGGGGGCATGACAGATACGCAGTATTTT. The chain joins TRBV5-4 to TRBJ2-3, with TRBD1 as a possible D gene (6 bases). V was cut by 4 bases and J by 3 bases, with 15 bases left in between. The CDR3 runs 15 residues. Germline V CDR1 and CDR2: SGHNT, YYREEE (reference sequence).

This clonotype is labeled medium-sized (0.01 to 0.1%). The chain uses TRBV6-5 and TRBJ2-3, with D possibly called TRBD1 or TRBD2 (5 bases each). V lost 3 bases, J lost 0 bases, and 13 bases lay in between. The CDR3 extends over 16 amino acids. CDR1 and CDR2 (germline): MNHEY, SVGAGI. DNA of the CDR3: TGTGCCAGCAGTTATTACGGGGCCGATAGCACAGATACGCAGTATTTT. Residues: CASSYYGADSTDTQYF.

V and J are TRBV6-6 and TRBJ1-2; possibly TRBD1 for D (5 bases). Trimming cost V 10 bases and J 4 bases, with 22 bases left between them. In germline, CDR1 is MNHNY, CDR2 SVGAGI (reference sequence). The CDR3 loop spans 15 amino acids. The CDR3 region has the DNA TGTGCCACCATGGGGCCTCTAGGCGCGGGCTATGGCTACACCTTC. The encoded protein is CATMGPLGAGYGYTF.

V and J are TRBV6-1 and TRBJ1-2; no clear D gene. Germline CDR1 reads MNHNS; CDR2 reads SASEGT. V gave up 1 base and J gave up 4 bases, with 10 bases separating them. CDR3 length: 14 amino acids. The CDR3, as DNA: TGTGCCAGCAGTGAAGGGGATAACATCTATGGCTACACCTTC. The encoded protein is CASSEGDNIYGYTF.